These T cell receptor beta chains were read from a single sample in a study of shared clonotypes between healthy human individuals. TCRdb's table, derived via immunoSEQ multiplex PCR, lists solely in-frame clones and lacks some. The repertoire holds 2 million to 2.5 million clones, with under 97% as singletons. The sequencing input was naive CD4+ T cells sorted from blood. The origin of the receptors is a man aged 18 to 35 in good health. Each CDR3 is given with its conserved first and last residue. Fields, in order: V gene, clone size, J gene, D gene, CDR3 length, CDR3 protein, CDR3 DNA. The D gene is left open where the match is weak. Only some rows state a clone size, as once, few, many or a class for expanded clones.

>TRBV2|-|TRBJ2-7|-|14
CASGGAATPYEQYF
TGTGCCAGCGGAGGGGCAGCCACTCCCTACGAGCAGTACTTC
>TRBV4-1|-|TRBJ1-2|-|17
CASSQVFTGRKGYGYTF
TGCGCCAGCAGCCAAGTATTTACGGGGCGAAAAGGCTATGGCTACACCTTC
>TRBV19|-|TRBJ1-6|-|14
CASSIIGFGSPLHF
TGTGCCAGTAGTATTATAGGGTTCGGGTCACCCCTCCACTTT
>TRBV18|-|TRBJ2-3|-|12
CASSRGDDTQYF
TGTGCCAGCTCACGGGGTGACGATACGCAGTATTTT
>TRBV28|-|TRBJ2-5|-|12
CASSLARETQYF
TGTGCCAGCAGTTTAGCCAGAGAGACCCAGTACTTC
>TRBV7-9|-|TRBJ1-2|TRBD1|17
CASTLPGQGKGNYGYTF
TGTGCCAGCACCCTCCCGGGACAGGGGAAGGGGAACTATGGCTACACCTTC
>TRBV6-5|-|TRBJ2-1|-|15
CASSYFGNRGNEQFF
TGTGCCAGCAGTTACTTCGGTAATCGAGGCAATGAGCAGTTCTTC
>TRBV2|-|TRBJ2-7|TRBD1|18
CASVGTRSFGTGGYEQYF
TGTGCCAGTGTCGGGACCCGATCGTTCGGGACAGGGGGGTACGAGCAGTACTTC
>TRBV6-5|-|TRBJ2-1|-|15
CASSYPQGGSNEQFF
TGTGCCAGCAGTTACCCTCAGGGGGGTTCCAATGAGCAGTTCTTC
>TRBV7-3|-|TRBJ2-5|-|15
CASSLGQGSQETQYF
TGTGCCAGCAGCTTAGGTCAGGGCTCCCAAGAGACCCAGTACTTC
>TRBV6-5|once|TRBJ2-7|TRBD1|15
CASSKTGAGTYEQYF
TGTGCCAGCAGTAAGACAGGGGCGGGAACCTACGAGCAGTACTTC
>TRBV9|-|TRBJ2-3|TRBD2|16
CASSPRSSGRRDTQYF
TGTGCCAGCAGCCCAAGGTCTAGCGGGAGGAGGGATACGCAGTATTTT
>TRBV15|-|TRBJ2-7|TRBD1|16
CATSQMPGQGLSEQYF
TGTGCCACCAGTCAGATGCCGGGACAGGGGCTTAGCGAGCAGTACTTC
>TRBV19|-|TRBJ2-5|-|12
CASSRGQETQYF
TGTGCCAGTAGCCGGGGGCAAGAGACCCAGTACTTC
>TRBV5-4|-|TRBJ1-4|-|15
CASSLVLGPNEKLFF
TGTGCCAGCAGCTTGGTTCTTGGGCCTAATGAAAAACTGTTTTTT
>TRBV30|-|TRBJ2-7|-|14
CAWSVAGPTDEQYF
TGTGCCTGGAGTGTAGCCGGTCCCACGGACGAGCAGTACTTC
>TRBV5-1|-|TRBJ1-4|-|15
CASSEWTANNEKLFF
TGCGCCAGCAGCGAATGGACGGCCAATAATGAAAAACTGTTTTTT
>TRBV29-1|-|TRBJ2-7|-|12
CSVGRIPYEQYF
TGCAGCGTGGGACGGATTCCCTACGAGCAGTACTTC
>TRBV5-1|-|TRBJ2-3|-|15
CASSFRDIATDTQYF
TGCGCCAGCAGCTTCCGGGACATAGCCACAGATACGCAGTATTTT
>TRBV19|-|TRBJ1-2|-|14
CASSIPSKGRGYTF
TGTGCCAGTAGTATTCCGAGCAAGGGTAGGGGCTACACCTTC
>TRBV5-1|-|TRBJ2-1|TRBD2|13
CASRDGTSGSKFF
TGCGCCAGCAGAGACGGGACTAGCGGCTCCAAGTTCTTC
>TRBV4-3|-|TRBJ2-4|TRBD1|16
CASSLGGGQGKNIQYF
TGCGCCAGCAGCCTGGGTGGGGGACAGGGGAAAAACATTCAGTACTTC
>TRBV5-4|-|TRBJ1-2|-|14
CASSLDTRPYGYTF
TGTGCCAGCAGCTTGGATACTCGTCCATATGGCTACACCTTC
>TRBV11-2|-|TRBJ2-3|-|16
CASSPFEGGGTDTQYF
TGTGCCAGCAGCCCGTTTGAAGGCGGGGGCACAGATACGCAGTATTTT
>TRBV7-9|-|TRBJ1-2|-|15
CASSSRGMIGYGYTF
TGTGCCAGCAGCTCCCGGGGAATGATTGGGTATGGCTACACCTTC
>TRBV4-1|-|TRBJ2-3|-|15
CASRRLGVRTDTQYF
TGCGCCAGCAGAAGATTGGGGGTACGCACAGATACGCAGTATTTT
>TRBV9|-|TRBJ2-5|-|13
CASSVQGQETQYF
TGTGCCAGCAGCGTTCAAGGCCAAGAGACCCAGTACTTC
>TRBV7-2|once|TRBJ2-3|-|16
CASRLNGGIPTDTQYF
TGTGCCAGCAGATTGAATGGGGGAATTCCCACAGATACGCAGTATTTT
>TRBV18|-|TRBJ2-5|-|15
CASSPLSGSQETQYF
TGTGCCAGCTCACCACTTTCGGGCTCCCAAGAGACCCAGTACTTC
>TRBV19|-|TRBJ2-3|TRBD2|20
CASRPRPGTSGGSSTDTQYF
TGTGCCAGTAGGCCCCGACCCGGGACTAGCGGGGGTTCAAGCACAGATACGCAGTATTTT
>TRBV4-1|once|TRBJ2-1|-|16
CASNPRWGGGLNEQFF
TGCGCCAGCAACCCCCGGTGGGGAGGGGGCCTCAATGAGCAGTTCTTC
>TRBV6-5|once|TRBJ1-4|TRBD1|14
CASRTGGGNEKLFF
TGTGCCAGCAGGACAGGAGGGGGCAATGAAAAACTGTTTTTT
>TRBV7-2|-|TRBJ2-7|TRBD2|15
CASGLLAGPSYEQYF
TGTGCCAGCGGGCTGCTAGCGGGGCCCTCCTACGAGCAGTACTTC
>TRBV30|-|TRBJ1-6|-|16
CAWGTPGNSYNSPLHF
TGTGCCTGGGGGACACCGGGTAACTCCTATAATTCACCCCTCCACTTT
>TRBV4-1|few|TRBJ1-5|-|16
CASSLDPFMGNQPQHF
TGCGCCAGCAGCCTTGACCCCTTTATGGGCAATCAGCCCCAGCATTTT
>TRBV5-1|-|TRBJ2-5|TRBD2|15
CASSLRLAGAETQYF
TGCGCCAGCAGCCTGAGACTAGCGGGAGCAGAGACCCAGTACTTC
>TRBV6-5|-|TRBJ1-2|-|15
CASRRSQSANYGYTF
TGTGCCAGCAGGAGGTCGCAGAGCGCTAACTATGGCTACACCTTC
>TRBV6-1|-|TRBJ2-3|-|12
CASSQLTDTQYF
TGTGCCAGCAGTCAACTGACAGATACGCAGTATTTT
>TRBV30|-|TRBJ1-1|-|14
CAWNTRTGNTEAFF
TGTGCCTGGAACACGCGGACGGGGAACACTGAAGCTTTCTTT
>TRBV6-5|-|TRBJ2-2|TRBD2|14
CASTPSGTSGELFF
TGTGCCAGCACTCCTAGCGGGACTTCCGGGGAGCTGTTTTTT
>TRBV4-1|-|TRBJ1-4|-|16
CASGDRGDGVYEKLFF
TGCGCCAGCGGGGACCGTGGAGATGGGGTTTATGAAAAACTGTTTTTT
>TRBV7-9|-|TRBJ2-7|-|12
CASSLIRDEQYF
TGTGCCAGCAGCTTAATCAGGGACGAGCAGTACTTC
>TRBV7-9|-|TRBJ2-1|-|14
CASSPSGVHNEQFF
TGTGCCAGCAGCCCGAGTGGAGTCCACAATGAGCAGTTCTTC